The 22 T cell receptor beta chains reported below all come from one sample, sequenced in a study of T cells in Graves' hyperthyroidism and ophthalmopathy. Amplified regions were TCR beta CDR3 sequences from RNA transcripts. First-round RT-PCR targeting the TCR CDR3 was performed with the HTBI primer set. From the multiplex PCR reads, TCRdb called clonotypes with MiXCR, one entry per CDR3 protein. This table holds under 350,000 distinct CDR3 sequences, roughly 20% found once. Sequencing was done on a sample of blood. These receptors came from a woman in her 50s with Graves' hyperthyroidism.

This clonotype was recorded many times. The J gene is TRBJ1-1, the V gene TRBV20-1; D is unresolved. Looked up from germline, CDR1 is DFQATT and CDR2 is SNEGSKA (reference sequence). The V end lost 3 bases, the J end lost 7 bases, and 15 bases lay between the germline ends. The CDR3 has 13 amino acids. The CDR3 DNA follows: TGCAGTGCTAGCGGACTTACTCAGAGTGAAGCTTTCTTT. This sequence encodes CSASGLTQSEAFF.

The V and J genes are TRBV20-1 and TRBJ1-2; D call uncertain. CDR1 is DFQATT and CDR2 is SNEGSKA in the germline V gene (reference sequence). The CDR3 is 12 amino acids. With 1 base removed from V and 3 bases from J, the gap between germline ends came to 6 bases. In nucleotides, the CDR3 is TGCAGTGCTAGAGTCCCAGACTATGGCTACACCTTC. This gives the protein CSARVPDYGYTF.

There are many counts of this clonotype. The chain employs TRBV12-3 or TRBV12-4 and TRBJ2-7; D gene ambiguous. V was shortened by 3 bases and J by 7 bases, with 10 bases between the two germline ends. This CDR3 has 12 residues. The CDR3 DNA reads TGTGCCAGCAGTTTCATACTTGAGGAGCAGTACTTC. It specifies CASSFILEEQYF.

The chain is built from TRBV7-2 and TRBJ2-5; 11 nucleotides align to TRBD2. The CDR3 has 17 residues. Trimming at V came to 0 bases and at J to 5 bases, leaving 8 bases not matched to a gene. In germline, CDR1 is SGHTA, CDR2 FQGNSA. The CDR3 bases are TGTGCCAGCAGCTTAGCGCTGATAGCGGGGGGGCGGGAGACCCAGTACTTC. Its protein is CASSLALIAGGRETQYF. Full variable domain (remainder filled in from reference TRBV7-2 and TRBJ2-5): GAGVSQSPSNKVTEKGKDVELRCDPISGHTALYWYRQSLGQGLEFLIYFQGNSAPDKSGLPSDRFSAERTGGSVSTLTIQRTQQEDSAVYLCASSLALIAGGRETQYFGPGTRLLVL.

This clonotype was recorded many times. The V call is TRBV11-2, the J call TRBJ2-5, with D maybe TRBD2 (6 bases). Germline V gene data show CDR1 as SGHAT and CDR2 as FQNNGV. Between the trimmed V and J ends, which lost 4 bases and 0 bases, there was a span of 9 bases. The CDR3 consists of 14 residues. The CDR3 spells CASSSGLHQETQYF. The CDR3 bases are TGTGCCAGCAGCTCGGGACTGCACCAAGAGACCCAGTACTTC.

This clonotype was detected a few times. The chain uses TRBV24-1 and TRBJ2-7, with D perhaps TRBD2 (5 bases). The CDR3 spans 13 residues. Germline V gene data show CDR1 as KGHDR and CDR2 as SFDVKD. The V end was cut by 5 bases, the J end by 3 bases, with 10 bases between. Here the CDR3 DNA reads TGTGCCACCAGTGTTGCGGGCGTCTACGAGCAGTACGTC. Translated: CATSVAGVYEQYV.

There are a few counts of this clonotype. The rearrangement uses TRBV6-1 and TRBJ1-5, with a tentative D call TRBD1 (5 bases). The CDR3 spans 17 residues. V lost 7 bases, J lost 0 bases, and 19 bases lay in between. Germline-derived CDR1 and CDR2 are MNHNS and SASEGT. DNA for the CDR3: TGTGCCAGCATCCAGAGCGTCGGGGGAAGTAGCAATCAGCCCCAGCATTTT. Translation gives CASIQSVGGSSNQPQHF.

The table lists this clonotype with many counts. The rearrangement links TRBV6-1 to TRBJ2-3; 7 bases agree with TRBD1. Germline CDR1 reads MNHNS; CDR2 reads SASEGT. The J segment lost 8 bases and the V segment lost 6 bases, leaving 17 bases of the junction unmatched. This CDR3 is 16 amino acids long. The DNA of the CDR3 is TGTGCCAGCAGGTTTCGACAGGGTTCCTTGGGGAGTACGCAGTATTTT. The encoded protein is CASRFRQGSLGSTQYF.

The chain recombines TRBV29-1 with TRBJ2-2, with 11 bases lining up with TRBD2. CDR1 and CDR2 (germline): SQVTM, ANQGSEA. V lost 4 bases to trimming and J lost 8 bases; unmatched junction nucleotides: 12. The CDR3 is 16 amino acids. Here the CDR3 DNA reads TGCAGCGTTGCCCCCCATGTAGCGGGGGGGACTGGGGAGCTGTTTTTT. Encoded protein: CSVAPHVAGGTGELFF.

A note on this clonotype: This may stem from a read error, because a much larger clone lies one nucleotide away. The chain has TRBV7-8 and TRBJ2-5; 7 nucleotides align to TRBD2. Looked up from germline, CDR1 is SGHVS and CDR2 is FQNEAQ. There are 16 residues in the CDR3. With V trimmed by 5 bases and J by 3 bases, 12 bases remained unmatched. In DNA, the CDR3 is TGTGCCAGCAGCCGCTTTCGCATCAGCGGGGAAGAGACCCAGTACTTC. Translating it yields CASSRFRISGEETQYF.

This clonotype appeared many times. The chain combines TRBV6-1 with TRBJ2-7; 9 bases agree with TRBD1. V shed 6 bases, J shed 3 bases, and the junction held 6 bases outside the gene matches. The CDR3 is made up of 14 amino acids. Per germline, CDR1 MNHNS and CDR2 SASEGT. The CDR3 coding sequence is TGTGCCAGCAGCTTAACGACAGGGGGCTACGAGCAGTACGTC. Translation: CASSLTTGGYEQYV.

The chain carries TRBV7-9 and TRBJ2-7, with D perhaps being TRBD1 or TRBD2 (5 bases each). Trimming cost V 4 bases and J 5 bases, with 15 bases left between them. The CDR3 contains 14 residues. The germline gives CDR1 SEHNR, CDR2 FQNEAQ (reference sequence). The CDR3 loop reads CASSSAGLGDEQYV. The CDR3 bases are TGTGCCAGCAGCTCAGCAGGGCTGGGGGACGAGCAGTACGTC.

V usage is TRBV5-1 and J usage is TRBJ2-7; weak D call: TRBD2 (5 bases). The CDR3 is 14 amino acids. Germline V gene sequence: CDR1 SGHRS, CDR2 YFSETQ. The V end lost 2 bases, the J end lost 4 bases, and 13 bases lay between the germline ends. The CDR3: CASSFSGNFYEQYF. The CDR3 DNA is TGCGCCAGCAGCTTTTCGGGAAATTTTTACGAGCAGTACTTC.

In its sample, this clonotype was seen many times. V is TRBV6-1 and J is TRBJ1-4; tentatively, D is TRBD1 (6 bases). The CDR3 has 15 residues. CDR1 is MNHNS and CDR2 is SASEGT in the germline V gene. Trimming shortened V by 6 bases and J by 5 bases, and 16 bases separated the two germline ends. Here the CDR3 DNA reads TGTGCCAGCAGAGGACACAGGGTGGTAAATGAAAAACTGTTTTTT. Encoded protein: CASRGHRVVNEKLFF.

This clonotype was counted a few times. J is TRBJ2-6 and V is TRBV5-4; D is perhaps TRBD1 (5 bases). The germline V gene has CDR1 SGHNT and CDR2 YYREEE (reference sequence). V dropped 0 bases and J dropped 1 base, with 11 bases sitting between them. The CDR3 contains 17 residues. The CDR3 loop is CASSLVTASSGANVLTF. DNA of the CDR3: TGTGCCAGCAGCTTGGTGACAGCAAGTTCTGGGGCCAACGTCCTGACTTTC.

The chain combines TRBV29-1 with TRBJ1-2; 7 bases align to TRBD1. This CDR3 region has 11 residues. Germline assignment: CDR1 SQVTM and CDR2 ANQGSEA. V lost 6 bases to trimming and J lost 13 bases; unmatched junction nucleotides: 11. CDR3 sequence (DNA): TGCAGCGTGCGTGACAGGGAGATAAGCACCTTC. Translation gives CSVRDREISTF.

A few counts support this clonotype. J is TRBJ2-7 and V is TRBV5-1; D unclear. Looked up from germline, CDR1 is SGHRS and CDR2 is YFSETQ. Trimming left V 5 bases short and J 5 bases short, with 17 bases between. This CDR3 spans 14 amino acids. CDR3 sequence: CASRPFQSEHEQYV. CDR3 bases: TGCGCCAGCAGGCCCTTCCAGAGTGAACACGAGCAGTACGTC.

This chain links TRBV5-1 with TRBJ1-2; TRBD1 agrees at 8 bases. The V and J ends lost 0 bases and 8 bases, in that order; junction bases with no gene match: 3. This CDR3 region has 13 residues. The germline CDR1 and CDR2 sequences are SGHRS and YFSETQ. CDR3 in DNA: TGCGCCAGCAGCTTGGAACAGGGGGAAGGCTACACCTTC. It codes for CASSLEQGEGYTF.

V is TRBV15 and J is TRBJ1-3; maybe TRBD1 (6 bases). Trimming stripped 8 bases from V and 0 bases from J, with 17 bases between. Germline assignment: CDR1 LNHNV and CDR2 YYDKDF (reference sequence). The CDR3 runs 16 residues. The CDR3 loop reads CATGPNGQSSGNTIYF. In nucleotides, the CDR3 is TGTGCCACCGGCCCGAACGGACAGAGCTCTGGAAACACCATATATTTT.

J is TRBJ2-1 and V is TRBV6-4, with D possibly TRBD2 on 6 matching bases. Germline CDR1 reads MRHNA; CDR2 reads SNTAGT. Trimming removed 3 bases from V and 6 bases from J, with 15 bases in between. The CDR3 has 15 amino acids. The chain's CDR3 is CASSEGLHTFNEQFF. CDR3 DNA: TGTGCCAGCAGTGAAGGACTACACACATTCAATGAGCAGTTCTTC.

The chain employs TRBV20-1 and TRBJ2-7, with D maybe TRBD2 (6 bases). The CDR3 contains 12 residues. Trimming cost V 4 bases and J 2 bases, with 9 bases left between them. Germline CDR1 reads DFQATT; CDR2 reads SNEGSKA (reference sequence). For the CDR3, the DNA is TGCAGTGCTATGGAGGGGCCCTACGAGCAGTACTTC. It specifies CSAMEGPYEQYF.

In its sample, this clonotype was seen many times. The rearrangement uses TRBV12-3 or TRBV12-4 and TRBJ1-6; 9 nucleotides match TRBD1. This CDR3 is 14 amino acids long. The ends lost 6 bases at V and 7 bases at J; junction bases unmatched: 4. The CDR3 DNA reads as TGTGCCAGCAGGGGACAGGGAGGAAATTCACCCCTCCACTTT. This gives the protein CASRGQGGNSPLHF.